This paragraph covers one T cell receptor beta chain sequence. Its antigen is still unknown. TCRdb recomputed calls from the 5' RACE reads with MiXCR, one row per CDR3 protein. The sample consists of 350,000 to 550,000 distinct CDR3 sequences, 25% to 30% of them appearing once. CDR1 and CDR2 (germline): SGHRS, YFSETQ. The CDR3 totals 14 residues. V was trimmed by 0 bases and J by 5 bases, leaving 11 bases between them. The data were obtained in a study of CD8 T cells in ankylosing spondylitis. Overall study results and limits: Characteristic of ankylosing spondylitis blood, it appeared, was a TCR beta motif comprising eight highly homologous variants.

The sequence was collected from a male donor with ankylosing spondylitis. Sequences were obtained from blood, either unsorted or a sorted T cell fraction (not recorded which). The genes are TRBV5-1 and TRBJ2-5; D is unresolved. As DNA, the CDR3 is TGCGCCAGCAGCTTGGAAGGGATTGGTGAGACCCAGTACTTC. It encodes CASSLEGIGETQYF.